This T cell receptor beta chain was sequenced for a study of technical replicates of blood from a few donors. Here immunoSEQ multiplex PCR was the method, and the copy in TCRdb shows in-frame clones only, minus some. In the table there are around 89,000 clones, roughly 94% of which are singletons. The CDR3 extends over 13 amino acids. V was shortened by 3 bases and J by 2 bases, with 7 bases between the two germline ends. Per germline, CDR1 SGHAT and CDR2 FQNNGV. This clonotype originated in a human donor in good health. Sequencing input: T cells isolated from PBMCs. J is TRBJ1-1 and V is TRBV11-2; D uncertain. In DNA, the CDR3 is TGTGCCAGCAGCTTTTTTAGCAACACTGAAGCTTTCTTT. Its protein product is CASSFFSNTEAFF.